What follows are 13 T cell receptor beta chains derived from one specimen sequenced in a study of CD8 T cells in Susac syndrome. Random hexamers served to reverse transcribe roughly 0.45 to 1 ug RNA. Each CDR3 protein gets one entry after TCRdb re-called the immunoSEQ multiplex PCR reads with MiXCR. This sample has roughly 200,000 distinct CDR3 sequences, with 85% to 95% found just once. The sample taken for sequencing was CD4+ T cells from PBMCs. These receptors all come from a human donor in good health.

The chain is built from TRBV4-3 and TRBJ2-3; D gene unclear. CDR1 LGHNA and CDR2 YSLEER come from the germline V gene. Trimming stripped 0 bases from V and 2 bases from J, with 12 bases between. The CDR3 totals 16 residues. The CDR3 region has the DNA TGCGCCAGCAGCCAAGATTCGACCACCCCCACAGATACGCAGTATTTT. Its translation is CASSQDSTTPTDTQYF.

The CDR3 is CSVKRAEEQFF. The CDR3 bases are TGCAGCGTGAAACGAGCGGAGGAGCAGTTCTTC. This chain connects TRBV29-1 to TRBJ2-1; D might be TRBD2 (5 bases). The CDR3 contains 11 residues. The germline V gene encodes CDR1 SQVTM and CDR2 ANQGSEA. Between the trimmed V and J ends, which lost 6 bases and 10 bases, there was a span of 13 bases.

CDR3 in DNA: TGCAGCGTAACCCCCGGGACTAGCGGGATTGGTGAGCAGTTCTTC. Its translation: CSVTPGTSGIGEQFF. This chain uses TRBV29-1 with TRBJ2-1, with 13 bases identical to TRBD2. Per germline, CDR1 SQVTM and CDR2 ANQGSEA. This CDR3 has 15 residues. Trimming at V came to 6 bases and at J to 9 bases, leaving 11 bases not matched to a gene.

The rearrangement uses TRBV29-1 and TRBJ2-1, with 10 bases that match TRBD1. The germline V gene has CDR1 SQVTM and CDR2 ANQGSEA. The CDR3 consists of 17 residues. The V gene end was trimmed by 1 base and the J gene end by 6 bases; junction bases not matched to a gene: 12. The CDR3 loop is CSVEVKGQGILPNEQFF. As DNA, the CDR3 is TGCAGCGTTGAAGTAAAGGGACAGGGGATCCTCCCCAATGAGCAGTTCTTC.

The chain employs TRBV9 and TRBJ2-1; 9 bases fit TRBD2. Germline assignment: CDR1 SGDLS and CDR2 YYNGEE. V lost 2 bases, J lost 9 bases, and 9 bases stayed unmatched. The CDR3 is 15 amino acids. The DNA for the CDR3 is TGTGCCAGCAGCGTGGTAGCGGGAGCCGGGGGTGAGCAGTTCTTC. Encoded protein: CASSVVAGAGGEQFF. The full variable domain, rest sourced from reference TRBV9 and TRBJ2-1, is DSGVTQTPKHLITATGQRVTLRCSPRSGDLSVYWYQQSLDQGLQFLIQYYNGEERAKGNILERFSAQQFPDLHSELNLSSLELGDSALYFCASSVVAGAGGEQFFGPGTRLTVL.

This clonotype was observed a single time. V usage is TRBV3-1 and J usage is TRBJ1-2; the match to TRBD1 covers 7 bases. Unmatched junction bases numbered 17, after V lost 7 bases and J lost 6 bases. The germline CDR1 and CDR2 sequences are LGHDT and YNNKEL (reference sequence). The CDR3 has 16 amino acids. The CDR3 is CASNARTDRTIHGYTF. CDR3 DNA sequence: TGTGCCAGCAACGCCAGGACGGACAGGACGATTCATGGCTACACCTTC.

This clonotype was counted once. J is TRBJ2-1 and V is TRBV20-1; D gene ambiguous. The CDR3 contains 14 residues. V was trimmed by 5 bases and J by 7 bases, leaving 18 bases between them. Germline CDR1 and CDR2: DFQATT and SNEGSKA (reference sequence). Here the CDR3 reads CSAPTSVERNEQFF. The CDR3 bases are TGCAGTGCTCCCACGTCCGTAGAGAGAAATGAGCAGTTCTTC.

The chain uses TRBV18 and TRBJ2-1; D uncertain. The CDR3 covers 13 residues. The germline CDR1 and CDR2 sequences are KGHSH and LQKENI. V shed 5 bases and J shed 6 bases, with 11 bases lying between them. Here the CDR3 DNA reads TGTGCCAGCTCATTATCCAGTTCCAATGAGCAGTTCTTC. It yields the protein CASSLSSSNEQFF.

The rearrangement links TRBV29-1 to TRBJ1-2; 10 bases map to TRBD1. The CDR3 length is 15 residues. J was trimmed by 7 bases and V by 7 bases; bases with no gene match: 15. Germline V lookup: CDR1 SQVTM, CDR2 ANQGSEA. Here the CDR3 reads CSAVSSTGGFGGYTF. CDR3 DNA sequence: TGCAGCGCCGTATCTTCGACAGGGGGCTTTGGTGGCTACACCTTC. The variable domain in full, with the rest retrieved from reference TRBV29-1 and TRBJ1-2, is SAVISQKPSRDICQRGTSLTIQCQVDSQVTMMFWYRQQPGQSLTLIATANQGSEATYESGFVIDKFPISRPNLTFSTLTVSNMSPEDSSIYLCSAVSSTGGFGGYTFGSGTRLTVV.

The J gene is TRBJ2-7, the V gene TRBV20-1, with TRBD1 matching over 7 bases. Germline-derived CDR1 and CDR2 are DFQATT and SNEGSKA (reference sequence). The ends lost 5 bases at V and 4 bases at J; junction bases unmatched: 8. CDR3 length equals 13 residues. CDR3 sequence (DNA): TGCAGTGCTCTGCCGGGACAGCCTTACGAGCAGTACTTC. Protein: CSALPGQPYEQYF.

The chain links TRBV28 to TRBJ2-7; D tentatively reads TRBD1 or TRBD2 (5 bases each). The CDR3 totals 16 residues. V lost 6 bases and J 7 bases, leaving 25 bases between the germline ends. Per germline, CDR1 MDHEN and CDR2 SYDVKM. CDR3 residues: CASSQAHLGTPGEQYV. The CDR3 DNA sequence: TGTGCCAGCAGCCAGGCCCACCTCGGGACGCCTGGGGAGCAGTACGTC.

The chain recombines TRBV6-5 with TRBJ1-1; no clear D gene. Looked up from germline, CDR1 is MNHEY and CDR2 is SVGAGI. The CDR3 totals 13 residues. The ends were cut back, 7 bases at V and 11 bases at J, with 20 bases in the middle. CDR3 sequence: CASIQPFSNWAFF. Written as DNA, the CDR3 is TGTGCCAGCATTCAACCCTTTTCTAACTGGGCTTTCTTT.

This chain joins TRBV9 and TRBJ2-7, with a weak D call TRBD1 (5 bases). In germline, CDR1 is SGDLS, CDR2 YYNGEE. There are 15 residues in the CDR3. The V end was cut by 0 bases, the J end by 1 base, with 11 bases between. CDR3 amino acids: CASSVAPRDSYEQYF. The CDR3 DNA reads TGTGCCAGCAGCGTAGCCCCCAGGGATTCCTACGAGCAGTACTTC.